Listed below are T cell receptor beta chains from one sample, sequenced in a study of post-analysis software for immune sequencing data. TCRdb reprocessed the PCR reads via MiXCR and lists one record per CDR3 protein. The table lists 700,000 to 800,000 distinct CDR3 sequences, roughly 30% of them singletons. Input material: blood. The receptors stem from a girl aged 10-17 years with multiple sclerosis. Each CDR3 is given with its conserved first and last residue. Each record gives: D gene, J gene, clone size, V gene, CDR3 protein, CDR3 DNA. A D gene is named only where the DNA matches it firmly. Some rows mark clone size as missing; the rest say once, few, many or name a class of expanded clone.

d_call: TRBD1; j_call: TRBJ2-1; clone_size: NA; v_call: TRBV2; cdr3_aa: CASNHRGNEQFF; cdr3_nt: TGTGCCAGCAATCACAGGGGCAATGAGCAGTTCTTC
d_call: NA; j_call: TRBJ1-2; clone_size: NA; v_call: TRBV6-5; cdr3_aa: CASSYSEGPYGYTF; cdr3_nt: TGTGCCAGCAGTTACTCGGAGGGGCCCTATGGCTACACCTTC
d_call: NA; j_call: TRBJ1-6; clone_size: NA; v_call: TRBV27; cdr3_aa: CASSLERLGSPLHF; cdr3_nt: TGTGCCAGCAGTTTAGAGAGGCTGGGTTCACCCCTCCACTTT
d_call: NA; j_call: TRBJ2-1; clone_size: few; v_call: TRBV24-1; cdr3_aa: CATSDLKIYNEQFF; cdr3_nt: TGTGCCACCAGTGATTTGAAGATCTACAATGAGCAGTTCTTC
d_call: NA; j_call: TRBJ1-4; clone_size: few; v_call: TRBV6-2/TRBV6-3; cdr3_aa: CASSSSGQLFF; cdr3_nt: TGTGCCAGCAGTTCTAGCGGTCAACTGTTTTTT
d_call: NA; j_call: TRBJ2-5; clone_size: NA; v_call: TRBV5-1; cdr3_aa: CASSSPGAQETQYF; cdr3_nt: TGCGCCAGCAGCTCCCCGGGGGCCCAAGAGACCCAGTACTTC
d_call: TRBD1; j_call: TRBJ2-7; clone_size: NA; v_call: TRBV20-1; cdr3_aa: CSAWDRGGYEQYF; cdr3_nt: TGCAGTGCCTGGGACAGGGGTGGTTACGAGCAGTACTTC
d_call: TRBD1; j_call: TRBJ2-4; clone_size: NA; v_call: TRBV5-5; cdr3_aa: CVSSQIRGKNIQYF; cdr3_nt: TGTGTCAGCAGCCAAATCAGGGGGAAAAACATTCAGTACTTC
d_call: TRBD2; j_call: TRBJ2-1; clone_size: few; v_call: TRBV7-2; cdr3_aa: CASSLGVSGRGVNEQFF; cdr3_nt: TGTGCCAGCAGCTTAGGGGTTAGCGGGAGGGGAGTCAATGAGCAGTTCTTC
d_call: NA; j_call: TRBJ2-3; clone_size: few; v_call: TRBV7-8; cdr3_aa: CVSSLRYTDTQYF; cdr3_nt: TGTGTCAGCAGCTTAAGGTACACAGATACGCAGTATTTT
d_call: NA; j_call: TRBJ2-7; clone_size: once; v_call: TRBV20-1; cdr3_aa: CSAMDQTYEQYF; cdr3_nt: TGCAGTGCTATGGACCAAACCTACGAGCAGTACTTC
d_call: NA; j_call: TRBJ1-1; clone_size: few; v_call: TRBV4-1; cdr3_aa: CASSLGEGQNTEAFF; cdr3_nt: TGCGCCAGCAGCCTCGGAGAGGGGCAGAACACTGAAGCTTTCTTT
d_call: NA; j_call: TRBJ2-1; clone_size: few; v_call: TRBV14; cdr3_aa: CASSQDPGRASNEQFF; cdr3_nt: TGTGCCAGCAGCCAAGACCCGGGTAGGGCTTCAAATGAGCAGTTCTTC
d_call: NA; j_call: TRBJ1-2; clone_size: NA; v_call: TRBV4-1; cdr3_aa: CANSQAGGQINYGYTF; cdr3_nt: TGCGCCAACAGCCAAGCTGGGGGCCAAATTAACTATGGCTACACCTTC
d_call: NA; j_call: TRBJ2-1; clone_size: NA; v_call: TRBV29-1; cdr3_aa: CSVVEGACYEQFF; cdr3_nt: TGCAGCGTTGTGGAGGGGGCGTGCTATGAGCAGTTCTTC
d_call: TRBD1; j_call: TRBJ1-2; clone_size: few; v_call: TRBV29-1; cdr3_aa: CSAEQGGGYTF; cdr3_nt: TGCAGCGCTGAACAAGGGGGCGGCTACACCTTC
d_call: NA; j_call: TRBJ2-7; clone_size: NA; v_call: TRBV4-1; cdr3_aa: CASSPGPYYEQYF; cdr3_nt: TGCGCCAGCAGCCCCGGACCCTACTACGAGCAGTACTTC
d_call: NA; j_call: TRBJ2-5; clone_size: NA; v_call: TRBV20-1; cdr3_aa: CSAKKLWETQYF; cdr3_nt: TGCAGTGCTAAGAAGTTGTGGGAGACCCAGTACTTC
d_call: NA; j_call: TRBJ2-1; clone_size: NA; v_call: TRBV5-1; cdr3_aa: CASSYPLTATSSYNEQFF; cdr3_nt: TGCGCCAGCAGCTACCCTTTGACGGCGACCAGCTCCTACAATGAGCAGTTCTTC
d_call: NA; j_call: TRBJ1-5; clone_size: few; v_call: TRBV7-2; cdr3_aa: CASSPRVNQPQHF; cdr3_nt: TGTGCCAGCAGCCCCAGGGTCAATCAGCCCCAGCATTTT
d_call: TRBD2; j_call: TRBJ2-1; clone_size: NA; v_call: TRBV20-1; cdr3_aa: CSARLAGGRSYNEQFF; cdr3_nt: TGCAGTGCTCGATTAGCGGGGGGGCGGTCCTACAATGAGCAGTTCTTC
d_call: NA; j_call: TRBJ1-2; clone_size: NA; v_call: TRBV15; cdr3_aa: CATSRDLADHTSYGYTF; cdr3_nt: TGTGCCACCAGCAGAGATCTGGCGGACCATACCTCCTATGGCTACACCTTC
d_call: TRBD1; j_call: TRBJ1-2; clone_size: few; v_call: TRBV27; cdr3_aa: CASSRDRGGGYTF; cdr3_nt: TGTGCCAGCAGCCGCGACAGGGGGGGTGGCTACACCTTC
d_call: TRBD1; j_call: TRBJ1-2; clone_size: few; v_call: TRBV10-3; cdr3_aa: CAIADRAQMGGYTF; cdr3_nt: TGTGCCATCGCGGACAGGGCTCAAATGGGTGGCTACACCTTC
d_call: NA; j_call: TRBJ2-3; clone_size: NA; v_call: TRBV5-1; cdr3_aa: CATRPGVPDTQYF; cdr3_nt: TGCGCCACCCGACCGGGGGTTCCAGATACGCAGTATTTT
d_call: NA; j_call: TRBJ2-5; clone_size: few; v_call: TRBV6-2/TRBV6-3; cdr3_aa: CASSYSSTGVRQYF; cdr3_nt: TGTGCCAGCAGTTACTCGTCGACTGGGGTGCGCCAGTACTTC
d_call: TRBD1; j_call: TRBJ1-2; clone_size: NA; v_call: TRBV3-1; cdr3_aa: CASSQALQGGYGYTF; cdr3_nt: TGTGCCAGCAGTCAAGCTCTCCAGGGGGGCTATGGCTACACCTTC
d_call: TRBD1; j_call: TRBJ1-1; clone_size: NA; v_call: TRBV7-2; cdr3_aa: CASVPGQLNTEAFF; cdr3_nt: TGTGCCAGCGTTCCGGGACAGTTGAACACTGAAGCTTTCTTT
d_call: NA; j_call: TRBJ2-3; clone_size: few; v_call: TRBV7-9; cdr3_aa: CASSRPKRGGTSTDTQYF; cdr3_nt: TGTGCCAGCAGCCGCCCGAAACGGGGAGGCACTAGCACAGATACGCAGTATTTT
d_call: NA; j_call: TRBJ2-2; clone_size: NA; v_call: TRBV7-2; cdr3_aa: CASSSRQVVRGGELFF; cdr3_nt: TGTGCCAGCAGCTCCCGACAGGTCGTGAGGGGAGGGGAGCTGTTTTTT
d_call: NA; j_call: TRBJ2-7; clone_size: few; v_call: TRBV12-3/TRBV12-4; cdr3_aa: CASSLRGAVEQYF; cdr3_nt: TGTGCCAGCAGTTTACGGGGGGCCGTCGAGCAGTACTTC
d_call: TRBD2; j_call: TRBJ2-5; clone_size: NA; v_call: TRBV12-3/TRBV12-4; cdr3_aa: CATRPSGQETQYF; cdr3_nt: TGTGCCACCAGGCCTAGCGGACAAGAGACCCAGTACTTC